This record concerns one T cell receptor (beta chain) sequence. When the RNA was reverse transcribed, random hexamers were used with an input of about 0.45 to 1 ug. Via MiXCR, TCRdb re-called the immunoSEQ multiplex PCR reads, giving one row per CDR3 protein. This table holds over 150,000 distinct CDR3 sequences, around 96% found once. This record belongs to a study of CD8 T cells in Susac syndrome. The germline gives CDR1 DFQATT, CDR2 SNEGSKA (reference sequence). This CDR3 is built from 12 residues. Trimming shortened V by 5 bases and J by 7 bases, and 14 bases separated the two germline ends. Sample: CD4+ T cells from PBMCs. The rearrangement links TRBV20-1 to TRBJ1-1, with a possible D match to TRBD1 (6 bases). The receptor was derived from a human donor with multiple sclerosis. CDR3 amino acids: CSAPKTGREAFF. CDR3 coding DNA: TGCAGTGCTCCCAAGACAGGTCGTGAAGCTTTCTTT.